This T cell receptor beta chain stems from a study of T cells in Graves' hyperthyroidism and ophthalmopathy. Every diagnosis used clinical symptoms, serum thyroxine and TRAb, thyroid ultrasound and orbital computed tomography. Amplified TCR beta CDR3 regions came from RNA transcripts. Primed by the HTBI set, a first-round RT-PCR was run on the TCR CDR3. TCRdb re-called the multiplex PCR reads with MiXCR, one entry per CDR3 protein. The sample records approximately 400,000 distinct CDR3 sequences, 13% being singletons. Trimming shortened V by 5 bases and J by 7 bases, and 15 bases separated the two germline ends. The germline V gene encodes CDR1 MNHNS and CDR2 SASEGT. This CDR3 is 13 amino acids long.

This chain uses TRBV6-1 with TRBJ2-7; the D gene could be TRBD1 or TRBD2 (5 bases each). Sequenced: blood. The receptor comes from a man aged 25 to 40 with Graves' hyperthyroidism that later progressed to Graves' ophthalmopathy. Written as DNA, the CDR3 is TGTGCCAGCAGTCCCGGGACCCCCGGGGAGCAGTACTTC. This codes for CASSPGTPGEQYF.